This record covers a single TCR beta chain. Its antigen is still unknown. For TCRbeta, the library was prepared with unique molecular identifiers. TCRdb redid the calling of the PCR reads with MiXCR, one entry per CDR3 protein. The data show 500,000 to 750,000 distinct CDR3 sequences, with around 13% seen just once and around 2.2% held by the top ten. The record originates from a study of T-cell reconstitution after alpha-beta-depleted transplantation in children. General study points: Expanded graft clones, several hundred of them, were reportedly the source of alpha-beta T cells about two months after transplant. Surviving recipient T cells and thymic progenitors produced the high day-60 TCRbeta diversity seen in some patients. T-cell numbers and diversity, one year after transplant, stemmed largely from T cells that were newly produced.

The V gene end was trimmed by 3 bases and the J gene end by 4 bases; junction bases not matched to a gene: 15. This CDR3 region has 17 residues. V gene TRBV12-3 or TRBV12-4 combines with J gene TRBJ2-7, with 7 bases that match TRBD2. This sample comprised PBMCs, mostly from graft donor cells, obtained 360 days after TCRalphabeta/CD19-depleted stem cell transplant. This receptor was taken from a male patient between 5 and 17 years old who had a stem cell transplant for acute myeloid leukemia, so the T cells may come from the graft donor. The CDR3 reads CASSLRQSSGVLYEQYF. As DNA, the CDR3 is TGTGCCAGCAGTTTGAGGCAGTCGAGCGGGGTTCTTTACGAGCAGTACTTC.